This T cell receptor beta chain was recorded in a study of T cell repertoires in cytomegalovirus infection. The overall study: The authors used CMV epitopes that were HLA-C-restricted (recently identified) and HLA-B-restricted (well studied).

This clonotype showed up just once. Its specificity is not known. This sequence may be a read error, since a much larger clone differs from it by one base. TCRdb re-called the reads with MiXCR, one entry per CDR3 protein. The table includes around 900,000 distinct CDR3 sequences, less than 35% detected once. Germline CDR1 SGHTA, CDR2 FQGNSA. This CDR3 comprises 15 residues. V was pared by 1 base and J by 9 bases, with 7 bases of the junction left unmatched. The TCR comes from a human donor in good health (CMV status not recorded). Some clones in this sample may be carry-over from other donors' samples. The rearrangement uses TRBV7-2 and TRBJ2-4, with 9 bases identical to TRBD2. The sample in question was cultured CD8+ T cells from PBMCs, obtained from culture after CMV antigen stimulation. CDR3 protein: CASSLDCGGAGIQYF. As DNA, the CDR3 is TGTGCCAGCAGCTTAGATTGCGGGGGGGCCGGCATTCAGTACTTC.